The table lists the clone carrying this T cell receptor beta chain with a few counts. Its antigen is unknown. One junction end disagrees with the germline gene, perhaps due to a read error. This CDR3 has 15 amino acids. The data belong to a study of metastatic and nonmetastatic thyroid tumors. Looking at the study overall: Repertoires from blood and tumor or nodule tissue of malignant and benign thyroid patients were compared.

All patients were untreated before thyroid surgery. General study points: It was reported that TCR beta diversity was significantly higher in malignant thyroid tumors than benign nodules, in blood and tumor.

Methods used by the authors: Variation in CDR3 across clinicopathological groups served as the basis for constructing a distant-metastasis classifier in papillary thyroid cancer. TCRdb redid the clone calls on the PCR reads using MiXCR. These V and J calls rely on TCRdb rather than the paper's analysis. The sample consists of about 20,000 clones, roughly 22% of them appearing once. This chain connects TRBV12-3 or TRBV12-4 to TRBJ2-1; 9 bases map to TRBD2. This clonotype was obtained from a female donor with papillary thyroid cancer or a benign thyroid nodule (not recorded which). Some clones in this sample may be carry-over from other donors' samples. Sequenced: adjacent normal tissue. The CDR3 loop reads CASSLAGVVGGEQFF. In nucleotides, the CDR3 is TGTGCCAGCAGCTTAGCGGGAGTGGTAGGAGGTGAGCAGTTCTTC.